The 22 T cell receptor beta chains reported below all come from one sample, sequenced in a study of blood T cell repertoires in COVID-19. Some clones are missing from TCRdb's copy, which holds only in-frame ones; the method was immunoSEQ multiplex PCR. The sample comprises more than 150,000 clones, roughly 84% of which are singletons, and over 7% rests with the top ten. The sequencing input was PBMCs or T cells enriched from blood (not recorded which). The receptors shown here come from a woman between 45 and 60 years old who had recovered from COVID-19.

The chain joins TRBV7-2 to TRBJ2-3; 8 bases agree with TRBD1. CDR1 is SGHTA and CDR2 is FQGNSA in the germline V gene. The J segment lost 5 bases and the V segment lost 5 bases, leaving 12 bases of the junction unmatched. This CDR3 contains 16 residues. In nucleotides, the CDR3 is TGTGCCAGCAGCCTCGACAGGGGTCTGATGAAAGATACGCAGTATTTT. Amino acid sequence: CASSLDRGLMKDTQYF.

CDR3 protein: CASSAESTIYF. As DNA, the CDR3 is TGTGCCAGCTCAGCCGAGAGTACCATATATTTT. This chain joins TRBV18 and TRBJ1-3; D ambiguous. V was clipped by 5 bases and J by 10 bases, with 9 bases between them. The CDR3 totals 11 residues. Germline CDR1 KGHSH, CDR2 LQKENI.

The chain is built from TRBV5-1 and TRBJ2-3; D remains ambiguous. CDR3 length: 13 amino acids. V gave up 5 bases and J gave up 5 bases, with 12 bases separating them. In germline, CDR1 is SGHRS, CDR2 YFSETQ. CDR3 residues: CASSVYVGDTQYF. The CDR3 DNA sequence: TGCGCCAGCAGTGTCTACGTTGGAGATACGCAGTATTTT.

The CDR3 loop is CASSLTGVINTGELFF. The CDR3 nucleotides read TGTGCCAGCAGCCTGACCGGGGTAATCAACACCGGGGAGCTGTTTTTT. The chain employs TRBV5-6 and TRBJ2-2, with D possibly TRBD2 on 5 matching bases. The germline V and J ends were trimmed by 4 bases and 2 bases, with 15 bases remaining between them. Germline CDR1 SGHDT, CDR2 YYEEEE. The CDR3 length is 16 residues.

The V gene is TRBV5-1, the J gene TRBJ1-6; 10 nucleotides align to TRBD1. The CDR3 runs to 15 residues. The ends lost 0 bases at V and 10 bases at J; junction bases unmatched: 4. Germline assignment: CDR1 SGHRS and CDR2 YFSETQ. This CDR3 reads CASSLGDRGQSPLHF. In nucleotides, the CDR3 is TGCGCCAGCAGCTTGGGAGACAGGGGGCAATCACCCCTCCACTTT.

The V call is TRBV21-1, the J call TRBJ1-2; the listed D gene, TRBD1, was not tested against the DNA. TRBV21-1 has pseudogene status. CDR3 length equals 19 residues. The CDR3 region has the DNA TGTGCCAGCAGCCAAACTACGCCGGGACAGGGCTCCCCTTGCTATGGCTACACCTTC. Protein sequence: CASSQTTPGQGSPCYGYTF.

V is TRBV4-3 and J is TRBJ1-1; no firm D call. Germline assignment: CDR1 LGHNA and CDR2 YSLEER. V gave up 1 base and J gave up 0 bases, with 9 bases separating them. The CDR3 contains 15 residues. CDR3 DNA sequence: TGCGCCAGCAGCCAAGTGTCCGACTTGAACACTGAAGCTTTCTTT. Encoded protein: CASSQVSDLNTEAFF.

The chain employs TRBV2 and TRBJ2-5, with 8 bases lining up with TRBD1. The trim removed 3 bases at V and 5 bases at J, leaving 11 bases unmatched. Germline loops: CDR1 SNHLY, CDR2 FYNNEI. This CDR3 has 16 residues. The CDR3 region is CASSESRAGGMETQYF. As DNA, the CDR3 is TGTGCCAGCAGTGAGAGTAGGGCAGGGGGCATGGAGACCCAGTACTTC.

The chain employs TRBV10-3 and TRBJ2-7, with 8 nucleotides matching TRBD1. Germline-derived CDR1 and CDR2 are ENHRY and SYGVKD. With V trimmed by 4 bases and J by 5 bases, 10 bases remained unmatched. The CDR3 runs 15 residues. This CDR3 is CAISARGLGKDEQYF. In DNA, the CDR3 is TGTGCCATCAGTGCCAGGGGGCTTGGGAAAGACGAGCAGTACTTC.

The gene calls are TRBV18 and TRBJ2-2, with TRBD1 matching 8 bases. Unmatched junction bases numbered 5, after V lost 4 bases and J lost 1 base. The CDR3 has 16 residues. Germline loops: CDR1 KGHSH, CDR2 LQKENI. The CDR3 protein is CASSLSGGMNTGELFF. For the CDR3, the DNA is TGTGCCAGCTCACTCTCAGGGGGCATGAACACCGGGGAGCTGTTTTTT.

The genes are TRBV5-1 and TRBJ2-3, with 8 nucleotides matching TRBD1. CDR1 SGHRS and CDR2 YFSETQ come from the germline V gene. The V and J ends lost 0 bases and 1 base, in that order; junction bases with no gene match: 7. The CDR3 is made up of 17 amino acids. CDR3 loop: CASSLGVEGQGTDTQYF. CDR3 nucleotides: TGCGCCAGCAGCTTGGGCGTCGAGGGACAGGGCACAGATACGCAGTATTTT.

The CDR3 DNA reads as TGTGCCAGCAGCCCCCGACTAGCGGGAGCGAACACAGATACGCAGTATTTT. This codes for CASSPRLAGANTDTQYF. The chain couples TRBV5-4 to TRBJ2-3; 12 bases map to TRBD2. Germline values: CDR1 SGHNT, CDR2 YYREEE (reference sequence). The CDR3 covers 17 residues. J gave up 2 bases and V 4 bases, and 8 bases lay outside the gene matches.

V usage is TRBV28 and J usage is TRBJ1-5; D might be TRBD1 (6 bases). Per germline, CDR1 MDHEN and CDR2 SYDVKM. V lost 2 bases and J 7 bases, leaving 12 bases between the germline ends. The CDR3 length is 14 residues. CDR3 coding DNA: TGTGCCAGCAGTTTAAGGGGGATAGGGCAGCCCCAGCATTTT. Translation gives CASSLRGIGQPQHF.

The rearrangement joins TRBV7-3 to TRBJ1-1; possibly TRBD1 for D (5 bases). The CDR3 spans 14 residues. V dropped 5 bases and J dropped 4 bases, with 14 bases sitting between them. Germline V gene data show CDR1 as SGHTA and CDR2 as FQGTGA. The CDR3 nucleotides are TGTGCCAGCAGCGTTGGGGGGTATGGCACTGAAGCTTTCTTT. It is translated as CASSVGGYGTEAFF.

This clone was counted once. The chain carries TRBV9 and TRBJ1-1; a weak D match, TRBD1 (6 bases). In germline, CDR1 is SGDLS, CDR2 YYNGEE. With 0 bases removed from V and 4 bases from J, the gap between germline ends came to 22 bases. This CDR3 contains 18 residues. CDR3 region: CASSVAGTPRGVGTEAFF. The CDR3, as DNA: TGTGCCAGCAGCGTAGCCGGGACGCCCAGGGGTGTTGGCACTGAAGCTTTCTTT.

The chain couples TRBV7-6 to TRBJ2-7; 7 nucleotides match TRBD1. V shed 3 bases and J 2 bases; nucleotides not matched to a gene: 4. The CDR3 runs 14 residues. Per the germline V gene, CDR1 is SGHVS and CDR2 is FNYEAQ. CDR3 sequence reads: CASSFRTGAYEQYF. The CDR3 nucleotides are TGTGCCAGCAGCTTTCGAACAGGGGCCTACGAGCAGTACTTC.

The chain has TRBV23-1 and TRBJ1-1; a possible D gene is TRBD1 (5 bases). TRBV23-1 is assigned to the ORF class and has an uncertain function. The CDR3 totals 17 residues. V was cut by 7 bases and J by 7 bases, with 28 bases left in between. DNA for the CDR3: TGCGCCAGCACCAAACCCGGGGGGAGAGGGGCATGGGTTGAAGCTTTCTTT. This codes for CASTKPGGRGAWVEAFF.

The chain carries TRBV7-6 and TRBJ2-2; TRBD2 agrees at 12 bases. The trim removed 6 bases at V and 2 bases at J, leaving 4 bases unmatched. Germline V gene sequence: CDR1 SGHVS, CDR2 FNYEAQ. This CDR3 has 16 amino acids. CDR3 protein: CASRRTSGENTGELFF. In DNA form, the CDR3 reads TGTGCCAGCAGACGGACTAGCGGGGAAAACACCGGGGAGCTGTTTTTT.

V usage is TRBV18 and J usage is TRBJ1-4, with D possibly being TRBD1 (5 bases). V was trimmed by 8 bases and J by 0 bases, leaving 10 bases between them. CDR3 size: 14 residues. CDR1 and CDR2 from the germline V gene are KGHSH and LQKENI. The CDR3 is CASGLQATNEKLFF. In DNA form, the CDR3 reads TGTGCCAGCGGCCTACAGGCAACTAATGAAAAACTGTTTTTT.

V gene TRBV2 combines with J gene TRBJ2-7, with D possibly being TRBD1 (6 bases). Germline V gene lookup returns CDR1 SNHLY and CDR2 FYNNEI. There are 14 residues in the CDR3. The germline V and J ends were trimmed by 11 bases and 3 bases, with 20 bases remaining between them. CDR3 in amino acids: CAVLEGQGYYEQYF. The CDR3 bases are TGTGCCGTACTAGAGGGGCAGGGGTACTACGAGCAGTACTTC. Variable domain in full (rest from reference TRBV2 and TRBJ2-7): EPEVTQTPSHQVTQMGQEVILRCVPISNHLYFYWYRQILGQKVEFLVSFYNNEISEKSEIFDDQFSVERPDGSNFTLKIRSTKLEDSAMYFCAVLEGQGYYEQYFGPGTRLTVT.

The chain has TRBV6-2 or TRBV6-3 and TRBJ2-1; 14 bases line up with TRBD2. V lost 4 bases to trimming and J lost 7 bases; unmatched junction nucleotides: 9. The CDR3 spans 17 residues. Per the germline V gene, CDR1 is MNHEY and CDR2 is SVGEGT. The CDR3 protein is CASSFARTSGRLNEQFF. The CDR3 nucleotides are TGTGCCAGCAGTTTTGCACGGACTAGCGGGAGGTTGAATGAGCAGTTCTTC.

The CDR3 coding sequence is TGTGCCAGTACTGGGGACAGGGGCGGCGAGCAGTACTTC. Its protein product is CASTGDRGGEQYF. This sequence joins TRBV6-5 and TRBJ2-7; 10 nucleotides align to TRBD1. With 9 bases clipped from V and 6 bases from J, the junction kept 8 bases outside the gene matches. Per germline, CDR1 MNHEY and CDR2 SVGAGI. The CDR3 has 13 amino acids.